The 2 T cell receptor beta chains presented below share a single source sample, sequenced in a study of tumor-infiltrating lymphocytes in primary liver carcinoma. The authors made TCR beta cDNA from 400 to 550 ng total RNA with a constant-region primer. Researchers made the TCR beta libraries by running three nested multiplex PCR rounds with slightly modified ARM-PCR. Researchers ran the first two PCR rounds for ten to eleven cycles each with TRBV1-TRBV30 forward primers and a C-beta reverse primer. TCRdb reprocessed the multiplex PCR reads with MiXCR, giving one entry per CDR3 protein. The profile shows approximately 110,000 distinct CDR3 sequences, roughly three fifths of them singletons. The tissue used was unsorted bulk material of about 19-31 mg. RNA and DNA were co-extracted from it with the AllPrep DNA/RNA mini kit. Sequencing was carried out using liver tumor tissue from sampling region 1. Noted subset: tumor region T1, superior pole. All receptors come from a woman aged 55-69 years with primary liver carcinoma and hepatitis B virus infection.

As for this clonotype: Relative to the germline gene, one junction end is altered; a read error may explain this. The CDR3 loop reads CAGSLAAGSYEQYF. CDR3 bases: TGTGCCGGCAGTTTAGCTGCTGGGTCCTACGAGCAGTACTTT. The chain combines TRBV12-3 or TRBV12-4 with TRBJ2-7; no clear D. CDR3 length: 14 residues.

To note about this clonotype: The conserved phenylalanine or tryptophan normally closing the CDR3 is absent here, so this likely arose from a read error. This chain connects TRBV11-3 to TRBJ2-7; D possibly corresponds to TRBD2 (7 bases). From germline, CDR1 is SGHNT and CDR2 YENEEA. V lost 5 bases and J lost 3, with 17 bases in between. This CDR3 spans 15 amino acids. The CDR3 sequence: CASSPGTGGNYEQYS. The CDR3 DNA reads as TGTGCCAGCAGCCCCGGAACGGGGGGCAACTACGAGCAGTACTCC.